In its sample, the clone carrying this T cell receptor beta chain was seen a few times. Its antigen is unidentified. Semi-nested PCR with Nested Universal Primer A followed constant-region reverse priming of full-length variable regions. MiXCR, run by TCRdb on the 5' RACE reads, gives a single entry per CDR3 protein. This sample has about 43,000 distinct CDR3 sequences; 20% to 25% occur once, and the top ten carry 3.5% to 4.5%. V was shortened by 4 bases and J by 3 bases, with 16 bases between the two germline ends. There are 15 residues in the CDR3. The germline CDR1 and CDR2 sequences are MDHEN and SYDVKM. Overall study results and limits: Larger-cohort validation covered only one TCR beta V-J rearrangement.

Cells sorted as Tregs were CD4+, CD25+ and CD127-/low. Material for sequencing was Tregs sorted from a lymph node. The receptor comes from a female donor with breast cancer. The chain has TRBV28 and TRBJ2-7, with D possibly called TRBD1 or TRBD2 (6 bases each). The CDR3 nucleotides read TGTGCCAGCAGTTCGTGGGGGGCGAACAACTACGAGCAGTACTTC. This translates into CASSSWGANNYEQYF.